The rows below give T cell receptor beta chains drawn from one sample of a study of beta chain features in type 1 diabetes. Data came from immunoSEQ multiplex PCR; TCRdb stores just in-frame clones and leaves some out. The data contain roughly 730,000 clones, around 15% of them singletons. Material for sequencing was naive CD4+ T cells from blood. These receptor sequences come from a man aged 18 to 29 with type 1 diabetes. Both conserved end residues are part of each CDR3. Each record gives: D gene, clone size, J gene, V gene, CDR3 DNA, CDR3 protein. A D gene is named only where the DNA matches it firmly. Only some rows state a clone size, as once, few, many or a class for expanded clones.

-,-,TRBJ2-3,TRBV6-5,TGTGCCAGCAGTTACAGAGGATTAGATACGCAGTATTTT,CASSYRGLDTQYF
-,few,TRBJ2-5,TRBV6-5,TGTGCCAGCAGCCGATTCCAAGAGACCCAGTACTTC,CASSRFQETQYF
-,-,TRBJ1-1,TRBV5-6,TGTGCCAGCAGCTTTGTAGGAGGCACTGAAGCTTTCTTT,CASSFVGGTEAFF
-,few,TRBJ2-3,TRBV10-3,TGTGCCATCAGTGAAGGGGGGCGGACAGATACGCAGTATTTT,CAISEGGRTDTQYF
TRBD1,few,TRBJ2-2,TRBV28,TGTGCCAGCAGACAGGGGTCCGGGGAGCTGTTTTTT,CASRQGSGELFF
-,-,TRBJ1-5,TRBV2,TGTGCCAGCAGTGGGACAGGCAATCAGCCCCAGCATTTT,CASSGTGNQPQHF
-,few,TRBJ1-5,TRBV19,TGTGCCAGTAGTATCCTCGATAGCAATCAGCCCCAGCATTTT,CASSILDSNQPQHF
TRBD2,-,TRBJ2-1,TRBV10-3,TGTGCCATCTCTAATTGGACTAGTGCCTACAATGAGCAGTTCTTC,CAISNWTSAYNEQFF
TRBD1,-,TRBJ2-2,TRBV2,TGTGCCAGCAGCATTCGACAGGGCGCCGGGGAGCTGTTTTTT,CASSIRQGAGELFF
-,few,TRBJ2-4,TRBV5-1,TGCGCCAGCAGCTTGACAGGGACCAAAAACATTCAGTACTTC,CASSLTGTKNIQYF
-,-,TRBJ1-1,TRBV7-2,TGTGCCAGCAGCTTTATACCGGGGGCGAACACTGAAGCTTTCTTT,CASSFIPGANTEAFF
-,-,TRBJ2-1,TRBV6-5,TGTGCCAGCAGTTGGGAGGGGGCGATCTACAATGAGCAGTTCTTC,CASSWEGAIYNEQFF
-,-,TRBJ1-6,TRBV2,TGTGCCAGCAGTGGGTGGCAGGTGAGGGATTCACCCCTCCACTTT,CASSGWQVRDSPLHF
-,-,TRBJ1-5,TRBV6-6,TGTGCCAGCAGTTACTCGAGTGAGCAGCCCCAGCATTTT,CASSYSSEQPQHF
-,few,TRBJ1-1,TRBV9,TGTGCCAGCAGCGTAGACCCGGGCTCGGTCACTGAAGCTTTCTTT,CASSVDPGSVTEAFF